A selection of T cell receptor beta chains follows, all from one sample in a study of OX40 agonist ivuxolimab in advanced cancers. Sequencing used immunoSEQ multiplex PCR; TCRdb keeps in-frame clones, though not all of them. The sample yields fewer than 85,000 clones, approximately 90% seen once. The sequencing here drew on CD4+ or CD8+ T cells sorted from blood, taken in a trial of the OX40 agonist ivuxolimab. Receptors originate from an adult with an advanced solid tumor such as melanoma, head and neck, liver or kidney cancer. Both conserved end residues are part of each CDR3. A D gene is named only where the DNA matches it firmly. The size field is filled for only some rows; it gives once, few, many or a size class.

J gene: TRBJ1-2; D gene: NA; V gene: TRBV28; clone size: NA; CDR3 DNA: TGTGCCAGCCAAACCACCGGGACCGCCTACTACACCTTC; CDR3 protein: CASQTTGTAYYTF
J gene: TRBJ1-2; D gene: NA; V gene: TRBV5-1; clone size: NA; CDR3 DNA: TGCGCCAGCAGCGGGCAGGGCTACTATGGCTACACCTTC; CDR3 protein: CASSGQGYYGYTF
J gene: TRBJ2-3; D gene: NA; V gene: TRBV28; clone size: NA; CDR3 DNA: TGTGCCAGCAGTTCCGGGCCAAGCACAGATACGCAGTATTTT; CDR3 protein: CASSSGPSTDTQYF
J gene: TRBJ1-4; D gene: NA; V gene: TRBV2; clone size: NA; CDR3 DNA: TGTGCCAGCAGTGAAGCGGGGATAATTAATGAAAAACTGTTTTTT; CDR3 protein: CASSEAGIINEKLFF
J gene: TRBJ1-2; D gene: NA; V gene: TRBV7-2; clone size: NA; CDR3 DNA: TGTGCCAGCAGCTTAGCGGGAACGGGATACGGCTACACCTTC; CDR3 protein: CASSLAGTGYGYTF
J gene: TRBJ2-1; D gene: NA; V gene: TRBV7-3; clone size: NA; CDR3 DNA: TGTGCCAGCAGCTTAACAGGGGGATACAATGAGCAGTTCTTC; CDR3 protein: CASSLTGGYNEQFF
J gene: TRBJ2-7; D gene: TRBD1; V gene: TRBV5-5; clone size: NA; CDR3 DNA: TGTGCCAGCAGCTTGCAGGGACAGGGCTACGAGCAGTACTTC; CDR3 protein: CASSLQGQGYEQYF
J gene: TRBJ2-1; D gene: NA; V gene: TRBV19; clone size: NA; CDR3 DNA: TGTGCCAGTAGTTCCCCCGGGGGTCTCTGGGGTAATGAGCAGTTCTTC; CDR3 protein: CASSSPGGLWGNEQFF
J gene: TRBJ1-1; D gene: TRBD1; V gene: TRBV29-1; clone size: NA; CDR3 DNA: TGCAGCGTTGAGCTTGTCCCGACAGGGCGCACTGAAGCTTTCTTT; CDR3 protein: CSVELVPTGRTEAFF
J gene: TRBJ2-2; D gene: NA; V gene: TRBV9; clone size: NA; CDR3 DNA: TGTGCCAGCAGCGTAGGGCTAGCGGGGGAGCTGTTTTTT; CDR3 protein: CASSVGLAGELFF
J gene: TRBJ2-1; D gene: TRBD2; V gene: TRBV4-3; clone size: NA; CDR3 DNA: TGCGCCAGCAGCCAAGCCCCGATCACTAGCGGGAGATACAATGAGCAGTTCTTC; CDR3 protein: CASSQAPITSGRYNEQFF
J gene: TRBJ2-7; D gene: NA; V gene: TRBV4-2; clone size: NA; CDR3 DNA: TGTGCCAGCAGGGCAGGGAACGAGCAGTACTTC; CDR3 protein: CASRAGNEQYF
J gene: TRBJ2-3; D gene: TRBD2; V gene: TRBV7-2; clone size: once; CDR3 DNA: TGTGCCAGCAGCTTAGGTCTAGCGGGAGATACGCAGTATTTT; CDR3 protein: CASSLGLAGDTQYF
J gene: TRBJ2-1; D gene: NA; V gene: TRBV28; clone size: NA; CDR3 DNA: TGTGCCAGCAGTTTGGGAGGTAAGGAGCAGTTCTTC; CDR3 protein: CASSLGGKEQFF
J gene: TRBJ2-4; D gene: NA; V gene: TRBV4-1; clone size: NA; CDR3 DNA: TGCGCCAGCAGCCAAGCCCAGGACGTCCGCGGTCAGTACTTC; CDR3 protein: CASSQAQDVRGQYF
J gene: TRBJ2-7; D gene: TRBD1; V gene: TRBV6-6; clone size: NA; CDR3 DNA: TGTGCCAGCAGGGCCCCGGGACAGGGATTCGACGAGCAGTACTTC; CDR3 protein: CASRAPGQGFDEQYF
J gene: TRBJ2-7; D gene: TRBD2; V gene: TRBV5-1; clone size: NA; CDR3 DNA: TGCGCCAGCAGCTTTGGGTCTAGCGGGAGCTACGAGCAGTACTTC; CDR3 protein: CASSFGSSGSYEQYF
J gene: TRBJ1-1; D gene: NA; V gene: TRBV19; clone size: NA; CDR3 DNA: TGTGCCAGTAGTATCATCGGGGAGCTTGAAGCTTTCTTT; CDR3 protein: CASSIIGELEAFF
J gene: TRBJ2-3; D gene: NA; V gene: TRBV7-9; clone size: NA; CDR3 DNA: TGTGCCAGCAGGTTGGTGGGAGATACGCAGTATTTT; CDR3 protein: CASRLVGDTQYF
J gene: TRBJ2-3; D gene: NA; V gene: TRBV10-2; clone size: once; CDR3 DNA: TGCGCCAGCAGGGACAGTAGCACAGATACGCAGTATTTT; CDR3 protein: CASRDSSTDTQYF
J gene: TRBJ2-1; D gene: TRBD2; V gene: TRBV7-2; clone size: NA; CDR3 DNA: TGTGCCAGCAGCTTAGGGGGCGGGAGGTCCTACAATGAGCAGTTCTTC; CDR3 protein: CASSLGGGRSYNEQFF
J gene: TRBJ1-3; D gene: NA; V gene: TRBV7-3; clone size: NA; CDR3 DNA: TGTGCCAGCAGCTTAACTTCAGTGGGGAGGTTTGGGCTCTCTGGAAACACCATATATTTT; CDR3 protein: CASSLTSVGRFGLSGNTIYF
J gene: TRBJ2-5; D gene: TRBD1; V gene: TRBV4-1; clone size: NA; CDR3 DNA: TGCGCCAGCAGCCAAGAGACAGGGGCCCTAAAAAGGGAGACCCAGTACTTC; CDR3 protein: CASSQETGALKRETQYF
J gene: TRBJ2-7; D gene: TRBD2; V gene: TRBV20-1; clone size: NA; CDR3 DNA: TGCAGTGCCAATCTACTAGCGGGGCAGTACTTC; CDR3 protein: CSANLLAGQYF
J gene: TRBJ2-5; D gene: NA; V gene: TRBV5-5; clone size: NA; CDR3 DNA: TGTGCCAGCAGCCCGACAGATTACCAAGAGACCCAGTACTTC; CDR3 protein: CASSPTDYQETQYF
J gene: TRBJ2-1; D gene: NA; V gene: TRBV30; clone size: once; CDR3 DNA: TGTGCCTGGAGTGTCGCAGGGGCAAATGAGCAGTTCTTC; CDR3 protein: CAWSVAGANEQFF
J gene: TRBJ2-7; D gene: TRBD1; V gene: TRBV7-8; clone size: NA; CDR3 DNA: TGTGCCAGCAGCTACTGGACAGGTCTCCACGAGCAGTACTTC; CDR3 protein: CASSYWTGLHEQYF
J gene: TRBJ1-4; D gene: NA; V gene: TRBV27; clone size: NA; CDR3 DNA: TGTGCCAGCAGTTTTGTTAGCGGCTGTGGGGGGGAAAAACTGTTTTTT; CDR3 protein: CASSFVSGCGGEKLFF
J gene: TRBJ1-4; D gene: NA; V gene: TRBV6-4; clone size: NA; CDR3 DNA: TGTGCCAGTTCCTCCGAGACTAATGAAAAACTGTTTTTT; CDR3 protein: CASSSETNEKLFF
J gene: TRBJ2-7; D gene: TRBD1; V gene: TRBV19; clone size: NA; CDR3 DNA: TGTGCCAGTAGTCCCGGGACAGGCCTTTGGTACGAGCAGTACTTC; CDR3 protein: CASSPGTGLWYEQYF
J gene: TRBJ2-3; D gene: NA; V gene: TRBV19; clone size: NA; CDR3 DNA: TGTGCCAGTAGTGATCCTGGGCGAACGCAGTATTTT; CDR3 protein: CASSDPGRTQYF
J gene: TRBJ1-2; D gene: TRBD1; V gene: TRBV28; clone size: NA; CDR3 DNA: TGTGCCAGCAGACGGGACAGGGGGCTTGGCTACACCTTC; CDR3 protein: CASRRDRGLGYTF
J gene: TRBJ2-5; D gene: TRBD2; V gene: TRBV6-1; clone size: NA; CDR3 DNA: TGTGCCAGCTCTGCTAGCGGGATGGAGACCCAGTACTTC; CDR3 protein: CASSASGMETQYF
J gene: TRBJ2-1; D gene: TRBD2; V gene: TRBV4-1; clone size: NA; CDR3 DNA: TGCGCCAGCAGCCAGGGGCCTTCGCTAGCGGGGAATGAGCAGTTCTTC; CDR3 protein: CASSQGPSLAGNEQFF
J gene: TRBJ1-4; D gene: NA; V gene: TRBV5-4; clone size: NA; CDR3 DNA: TGTGCCAGCAGCTTGTTTCTAGGTGGGGGGGCAACTAATGAAAAACTGTTTTTT; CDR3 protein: CASSLFLGGGATNEKLFF
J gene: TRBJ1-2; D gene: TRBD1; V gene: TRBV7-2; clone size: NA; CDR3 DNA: TGTGCCAGCAGCCGGGACAGCCATGGCTACACCTTC; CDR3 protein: CASSRDSHGYTF
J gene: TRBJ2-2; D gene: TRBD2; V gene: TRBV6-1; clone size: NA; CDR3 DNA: TGTGCCAGCAGGGGACTAGCGGGAGCCGGGGAGCTGTTTTTT; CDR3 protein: CASRGLAGAGELFF
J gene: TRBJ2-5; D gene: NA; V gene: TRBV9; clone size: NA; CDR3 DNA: TGTGCCAGCAGCGAGGGTTTGGGCAGGGGCGGAAGGGAGACCCAGTACTTC; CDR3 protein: CASSEGLGRGGRETQYF
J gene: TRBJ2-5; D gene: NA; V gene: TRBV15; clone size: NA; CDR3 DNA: TGTGCCACCAGCAGAGATCCCCACGAGGGGCAAGAGACCCAGTACTTC; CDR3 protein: CATSRDPHEGQETQYF
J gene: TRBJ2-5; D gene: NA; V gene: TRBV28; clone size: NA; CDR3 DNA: TGTGCCAGCAGTGTACAGGGTCTTGTAGAGACCCAGTACTTC; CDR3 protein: CASSVQGLVETQYF
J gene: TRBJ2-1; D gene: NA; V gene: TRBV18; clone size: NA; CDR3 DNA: TGTGCCAGCTCACTTGTCGGGGGAAACAATGAGCAGTTCTTC; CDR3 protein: CASSLVGGNNEQFF
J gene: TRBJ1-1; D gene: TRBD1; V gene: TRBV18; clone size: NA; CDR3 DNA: TGTGCCAGCTCACCATCGACCGGGACAGGGTTATCGGGGACTGAAGCTTTCTTT; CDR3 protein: CASSPSTGTGLSGTEAFF
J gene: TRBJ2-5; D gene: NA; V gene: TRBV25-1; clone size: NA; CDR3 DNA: TGTGCCAGCAGTGAATTAGGAACAGGGAGGGAGACCCAGTACTTC; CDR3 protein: CASSELGTGRETQYF
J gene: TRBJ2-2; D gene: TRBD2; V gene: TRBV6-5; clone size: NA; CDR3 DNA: TGTGCCAGCAGTTCGGGCGGGAGGTACACCGGGGAGCTGTTTTTT; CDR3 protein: CASSSGGRYTGELFF
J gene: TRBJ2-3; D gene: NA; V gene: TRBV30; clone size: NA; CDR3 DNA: TGTGCCTGGAGTAGGCGGAGCACAGATACGCAGTATTTT; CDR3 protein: CAWSRRSTDTQYF
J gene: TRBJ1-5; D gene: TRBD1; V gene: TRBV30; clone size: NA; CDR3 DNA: TGTGCCTGGAGTGGGAGACAGGGGGCCTTTCGTAGCAATCAGCCCCAGCATTTT; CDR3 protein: CAWSGRQGAFRSNQPQHF
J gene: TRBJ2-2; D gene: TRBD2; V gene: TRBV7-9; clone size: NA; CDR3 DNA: TGTGCCATCCGATCCAGCGGGAGGGCGATCGGGGAGCTGTTTTTT; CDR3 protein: CAIRSSGRAIGELFF
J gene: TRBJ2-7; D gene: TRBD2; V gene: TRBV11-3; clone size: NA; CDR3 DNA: TGTGCCAGCAGCTTAGGATGGGCGGGAGGGCCTTACGAGCAGTACTTC; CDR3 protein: CASSLGWAGGPYEQYF
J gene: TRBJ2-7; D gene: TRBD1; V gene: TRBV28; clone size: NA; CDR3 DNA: TGTGCCAGCAATCACCGGGACAGTTACGAGCAGTACTTC; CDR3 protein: CASNHRDSYEQYF
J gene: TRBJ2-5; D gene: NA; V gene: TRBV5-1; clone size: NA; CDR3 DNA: TGCGCCAGCAGCTTGGGGGGGCAAGAGACCCAGTACTTC; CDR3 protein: CASSLGGQETQYF
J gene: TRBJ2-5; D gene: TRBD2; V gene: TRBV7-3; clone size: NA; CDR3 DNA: TGTGCCAGCAGCCCAGGACTAGCCCCGATGGGGGAGACCCAGTACTTC; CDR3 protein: CASSPGLAPMGETQYF
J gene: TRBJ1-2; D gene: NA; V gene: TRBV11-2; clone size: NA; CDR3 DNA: TGTGCCAGCAGCTCCGCCGTCGGCGTCTATGGCTACACCTTC; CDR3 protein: CASSSAVGVYGYTF
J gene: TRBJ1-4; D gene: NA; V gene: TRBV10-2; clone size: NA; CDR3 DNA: TGCGCCAGCAGTGATGAGGGGGATGAAAAACTGTTTTTT; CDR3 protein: CASSDEGDEKLFF
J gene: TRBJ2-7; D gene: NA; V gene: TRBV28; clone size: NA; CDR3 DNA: TGTGCCATACTCGACAGGTCTACTACGAGTGAGTACTTC; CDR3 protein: CAILDRSTTSEYF
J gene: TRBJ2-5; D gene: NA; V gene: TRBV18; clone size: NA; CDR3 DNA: TGTGCCAGCTCACCGCCACAGGGTCAAGAGACCCAGTACTTC; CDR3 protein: CASSPPQGQETQYF
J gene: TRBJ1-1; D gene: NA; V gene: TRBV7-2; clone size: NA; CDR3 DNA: TGTGCCAGCAGCTTAGAGGGCAGAGTCACTGAAGCTTTCTTT; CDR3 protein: CASSLEGRVTEAFF